Given below is one T cell receptor beta chain in context. Its antigen is not identified. Assay: immunoSEQ multiplex PCR; the TCRdb copy retains only in-frame clones and omits some. This sample has fewer than 150,000 clones; more than 70% occur once, and the top ten carry approximately 1.8%. V lost 2 bases and J lost 4; bases outside the gene matches: 5. This CDR3 region has 15 residues. Germline loops: CDR1 MNHNY, CDR2 SVGAGI (reference sequence). This specimen belongs to a study of cytomegalovirus exposure and HLA in healthy donors. Separate from the approximately 650-subject first cohort, the approximately 120-subject validation cohort was the one that the donors belonged to. Study-wide points: Cytomegalovirus status was reportedly diagnosed by the classifier with high specificity and sensitivity. Researchers counted 164 TCR beta chains as cytomegalovirus-associated. First-cohort TCR clusters were later found to tend to co-occur in the 120 or so validation repertoires.

The gene calls are TRBV6-6 and TRBJ1-2; TRBD1 agrees at 9 bases. Sequencing input: PBMCs. This sequence was found in a man in his late teens or twenties in good health and CMV-seronegative. In nucleotides, the CDR3 is TGTGCCAGCAGTTACAGGGACAGGGTTCGCTATGGCTACACCTTC. This codes for CASSYRDRVRYGYTF.